The entry below describes one T cell receptor (beta chain). This sample is drawn from a study of blood T cell repertoires in COVID-19. Study details: Some COVID-19 samples were acute and others convalescent; all came from the United States, Italy and Spain.

CDR1 is MNHEY, CDR2 SVGAGI, per germline. The CDR3 spans 14 residues. The ends were cut back, 2 bases at V and 4 bases at J, with 11 bases in the middle. The assay was immunoSEQ multiplex PCR, and TCRdb's table has in-frame clones only and misses some. The sample consists of roughly 100,000 clones, approximately 86% of them appearing once. While infection was still active, Seattle patients were enrolled and then followed longitudinally. The clonotype was recovered from a man aged 50-60 years with COVID-19, enrolled during active disease. Sequencing was performed on peripheral blood. V and J are TRBV6-5 and TRBJ1-2; the D is unclear. The CDR3 sequence: CASSYQPRSYGYTF. The DNA for the CDR3 is TGTGCCAGCAGTTACCAACCCCGGTCCTATGGCTACACCTTC.